The clone carrying this T cell receptor (beta chain) was picked up many times. Its antigen is currently unknown. The authors used template switching to add a universal primer site and gave cDNA unique molecular identifiers. TCRdb independently ran MiXCR on the 5' RACE reads; one entry per CDR3 protein. This table has approximately 150,000 distinct CDR3 sequences, around 3.6% appearing once. Germline V gene lookup returns CDR1 LGHDT and CDR2 YNNKEL (reference sequence). Trimming shortened V by 1 base and J by 6 bases, and 4 bases separated the two germline ends. The CDR3 consists of 11 residues. The data belong to a study of identical twins. Broader study findings: Fewer insertions were carried by abundant cord blood beta clonotypes, but none was seen in memory repertoires. Zero-insertion analyses might be partly confounded by invariant T cells like MAIT and iNKT.

Sequencing was performed on memory T cells sorted from blood. The origin of this receptor is a man between 18 and 35 years old in good health. The gene calls are TRBV3-1 and TRBJ2-7; D unclear. As DNA, the CDR3 is TGTGCCAGCAGCCAAGCCAGCGAGCAGTACTTC. The encoded protein is CASSQASEQYF.